One sample yielded the 29 T cell receptor beta chains listed below, sequenced in a study of tumor-infiltrating lymphocytes in primary liver carcinoma (dated by TCRdb to 2016 to 2017). Without any cell sorting, total RNA and DNA were extracted together from around 18-30 mg of bulk tissue using the AllPrep DNA/RNA mini kit. Sequencing used an Illumina HiSeq 2500. Using a constant-region primer and ProtoScript II reverse transcriptase, TCRbeta-specific cDNA was reverse-transcribed from about 460 ng total RNA. The TCRbeta libraries were prepared through three rounds of nested multiplex PCR following a slightly modified ARM-PCR procedure. Each of the first two PCR rounds ran for approximately 9 cycles and used multiplex TRBV1-TRBV30 forward primers together with a Cbeta reverse primer. TCRdb trimmed public reads at Q25 via fastp, called clones via MiXCR and kept in-frame beta chains. Rows are unified per CDR3 protein, each entry keeping the most common DNA and genes. The sample yields 95,000 to 150,000 distinct CDR3 sequences; 64% were counted once. The ten top clones hold about 8% of the sample.

The sequenced sample consisted of liver tumor tissue from sampling region 3. Per the publication, the cell subset or site label means: tumor region T3, left-lateral pole. The receptor set was obtained from an older woman with primary liver carcinoma and hepatitis B virus infection.

Comments on this clonotype: The germline gene is not matched at one end of the junction; a read error may be the cause. The CDR3 DNA reads TGTGCCGGCAGCCAAAGACAGGGGAGTCGTCAGTCCCAGCATTTT. Protein sequence: CAGSQRQGSRQSQHF. V gene TRBV6-5 combines with J gene TRBJ1-5, with 8 bases matching TRBD1. CDR3 length: 15 amino acids. Germline CDR1 and CDR2: MNHEY and SVGAGI.

As for this clonotype: Compared with germline, one end of the junction differs, possibly owing to a read error. The chain recombines TRBV6-6 with TRBJ2-1; 7 bases are a match to TRBD2. This CDR3 has 13 residues. Germline loops: CDR1 MNHNY, CDR2 SVGAGI (reference sequence). The CDR3 is CATRPPGEGERFF. The CDR3 DNA reads as TGTGCCACACGTCCTCCGGGGGAGGGTGAGCGGTTCTTC.

On this clonotype: Germline is not matched at one junction end, which may reflect a read error. J is TRBJ2-5 and V is TRBV28; the D gene could be TRBD1 or TRBD2 (5 bases each). CDR3 length: 16 amino acids. Germline V gene data show CDR1 as MDHEN and CDR2 as SYDVKM. The CDR3 sequence is CASSTTARRDQETQYF. Here the CDR3 DNA reads TGTGCCAGCAGCACAACCGCTAGAAGGGACCAGGAGACCCAGTACTTC.

The J gene is TRBJ2-1, the V gene TRBV11-3; weak D call: TRBD2 (5 bases). The CDR3 has 17 residues. Between the trimmed V and J ends, which lost 1 base and 8 bases, there was a span of 21 bases. Looked up from germline, CDR1 is SGHNT and CDR2 is YENEEA. CDR3 in DNA: TGTGCCAGCAGCTTAGGTAGTGGGGAGTGGTGTGTCGATGAGCAGTTCTTC. The encoded protein is CASSLGSGEWCVDEQFF.

The CDR3 DNA follows: TGTGCCAGCAGTCGACGGCTAGGGGGGGTAGATACGCAGTATTTT. Protein product: CASSRRLGGVDTQYF. The J gene is TRBJ2-3, the V gene TRBV6-5; D is possibly TRBD2 (7 bases). The V end lost 5 bases, the J end lost 5 bases, and 17 bases lay between the germline ends. This CDR3 has 15 residues. Germline CDR1 is MNHEY and CDR2 is SVGAGI.

The genes are TRBV7-9 and TRBJ2-2; 13 bases match TRBD2. With 7 bases clipped from V and 5 bases from J, the junction kept 4 bases outside the gene matches. Germline V gene data show CDR1 as SEHNR and CDR2 as FQNEAQ (reference sequence). The CDR3 is made up of 15 amino acids. The CDR3 spells CASILGLAGTGELFF. The CDR3 bases are TGTGCCAGCATCTTGGGACTAGCGGGAACCGGGGAGCTGTTTTTT. Together with reference TRBV7-9 and TRBJ2-2, the CDR3 gives the full variable domain: DTGVSQNPRHKITKRGQNVTFRCDPISEHNRLYWYRQTLGQGPEFLTYFQNEAQLEKSRLLSDRFSAERPKGSFSTLEIQRTEQGDSAMYLCASILGLAGTGELFFGEGSRLTVL.

The rearrangement joins TRBV28 to TRBJ1-5; possible D gene TRBD1, 5 bases. Trimming pared 6 bases from V and 7 bases from J, leaving 10 bases between. Germline V lookup: CDR1 MDHEN, CDR2 SYDVKM. The CDR3 has 12 amino acids. The CDR3: CASRSQGQPQHF. The CDR3 coding sequence is TGTGCCAGCAGATCTCAGGGCCAGCCCCAGCATTTT.

This clonotype was counted a single time. The germline gene is not matched at one end of the junction; a read error may be the cause. The rearrangement links TRBV4-1 to TRBJ2-7; TRBD2 might be the D (6 bases). Germline-derived CDR1 and CDR2 are MGHRA and YSYEKL. The CDR3 runs to 15 residues. The CDR3 DNA is TGCCCCAGCAGCCAAACTGGGACTTCGGATTACGAGCAGTACTTC. It yields the protein CPSSQTGTSDYEQYF.

In the case of this clonotype: It may be a read error: a sequence one base away is much more abundant. V usage is TRBV6-5 and J usage is TRBJ2-1; D gene uncertain. This CDR3 contains 15 residues. V was cut by 2 bases and J by 5 bases, with 13 bases left in between. The germline V gene encodes CDR1 MNHEY and CDR2 SVGAGI. The CDR3: CASSYVVSAHNEQFF. CDR3 DNA sequence: TGTGCCAGCAGTTACGTAGTAAGCGCCCACAATGAGCAGTTCTTC.

Concerning this clonotype itself: A junction end diverges from the germline sequence, so it may reflect a read error. The V call is TRBV11-3, the J call TRBJ2-7; TRBD1 agrees at 7 bases. This CDR3 is built from 15 residues. Per germline, CDR1 SGHNT and CDR2 YENEEA. In nucleotides, the CDR3 is TGTGCTAGCAGCTTAGGGATAGGGGGCTCCCTCGGGCAGTACTTC. Translation: CASSLGIGGSLGQYF.

A remark on this clonotype: It may be a read error: a sequence one base away is much more abundant. The gene calls are TRBV28 and TRBJ2-1; 14 nucleotides match TRBD2. Germline V gives CDR1 MDHEN, CDR2 SYDVKM. This CDR3 is 15 amino acids long. With V trimmed by 6 bases and J by 6 bases, 4 bases remained unmatched. The CDR3 here is CASRTSGRVFNEQFF. As DNA, the CDR3 is TGTGCCAGCAGGACTAGCGGGAGGGTGTTCAATGAGCAGTTCTTC.

This chain uses TRBV12-3 or TRBV12-4 with TRBJ1-4; weak D call: TRBD1 (5 bases). CDR3 length: 15 amino acids. V was clipped by 3 bases and J by 7 bases, with 15 bases between them. The CDR3 reads CASSFKHGTAEKLFF. CDR3 nucleotide sequence: TGTGCCAGCAGTTTTAAACATGGGACGGCTGAAAAACTGTTTTTT.

Remarks on this clonotype: Mismatch with germline at one junction end may stem from a read error. The J gene is TRBJ2-1, the V gene TRBV11-1; no reliable D call. The CDR3 loop spans 13 amino acids. Germline V lookup: CDR1 SGHAT, CDR2 FQDESV (reference sequence). Here the CDR3 DNA reads TGCGCCAGCAACTTCGGCACGGATAATGAGCAGTTTTTC. This encodes CASNFGTDNEQFF.

With regard to this clonotype: Sequence at one end of the junction differs from germline and may be a read error. This rearrangement joins TRBV11-2 to TRBJ2-2, with D tentatively TRBD2 (5 bases). The germline gives CDR1 SGHAT, CDR2 FQNNGV. The CDR3 has 14 amino acids. The DNA for the CDR3 is TGTGCCAGCCAAGGACGTACGAACACCGGGGAGCCGTGTTTT. Protein: CASQGRTNTGEPCF.

This clonotype showed up just a few times. A read error may explain this, as a much larger clone is one base away. The rearrangement joins TRBV4-2 to TRBJ2-1, with D perhaps matching TRBD2 (6 bases). The V gene's germline CDR1 is LGHNA and CDR2 YNFKEQ. There are 15 residues in the CDR3. The CDR3 sequence: CTSSQASGAHNEQFF. The CDR3 coding sequence is TGTACCAGCAGCCAAGCCTCGGGAGCGCATAATGAGCAGTTCTTC.

Points on this clonotype: An end of the junction differs from the germline gene, which may be a read error. The chain employs TRBV12-3 or TRBV12-4 and TRBJ2-1; 9 bases are shared with TRBD2. The CDR3 runs 15 residues. The CDR3 loop reads CASSLWTSDYNEQFF. The CDR3 nucleotides read TGTGCAAGCAGCCTTTGGACTAGCGATTACAATGAGCAGTTCTTC.

The chain couples TRBV11-2 to TRBJ2-7, with 15 bases aligning to TRBD2. The junction had 7 bases not matched to a gene; V was cut back by 5 bases and J by 2 bases. This CDR3 has 17 amino acids. Germline-derived CDR1 and CDR2 are SGHAT and FQNNGV. The CDR3 region is CASSRGLAGGRAYEQYF. CDR3 coding DNA: TGTGCCAGCAGCCGAGGACTAGCGGGAGGGCGGGCCTACGAGCAGTACTTC.

A note on this clonotype: The junction does not match germline at one end; this may be a read error. This chain links TRBV6-1 with TRBJ2-7, with D possibly being TRBD1 or TRBD2 (5 bases each). The CDR3 has 14 residues. From germline, CDR1 is MNHNS and CDR2 SASEGT. The CDR3 loop is CACMSVRGAYKQYF. CDR3 coding DNA: TGTGCCTGCATGTCAGTACGGGGCGCCTACAAGCAGTACTTC.

On this clonotype itself: A much larger clone differs from this one at a single base, so this may be a read error. The chain uses TRBV5-1 and TRBJ1-2, with 7 bases aligning to TRBD1. The CDR3 extends over 15 amino acids. Germline CDR1 reads SGHRS; CDR2 reads YFSETQ. The CDR3 loop is CASSPTRGAGYVYTF. CDR3 coding DNA: TGCGCCAGCAGCCCCACCAGGGGGGCTGGCTATGTCTACACCTTC.

This clonotype was counted ten times or more. This rearrangement joins TRBV12-3 or TRBV12-4 to TRBJ1-3, with a weak D call TRBD1 (5 bases). This CDR3 has 14 amino acids. Trimming removed 7 bases from V and 0 bases from J, with 10 bases in between. The CDR3 coding sequence is TGTGCCAGCACCTTGAGGGGCTCTGGAAACACCATATATTTT. This translates into CASTLRGSGNTIYF.

To note about this clonotype: The junction shows a germline mismatch at one end, possibly a read error. J is TRBJ2-7 and V is TRBV7-9, with TRBD2 matching 8 bases. The germline V gene encodes CDR1 SEHNR and CDR2 FQNEAQ (reference sequence). The CDR3 extends over 14 amino acids. The CDR3 DNA sequence: TGTGCCAGGAGCTTAGCGGGACAACATTACGAGCAGTACTTC. Translated, it gives CARSLAGQHYEQYF.

V usage is TRBV19 and J usage is TRBJ2-2; D could derive from TRBD1 or TRBD2 (5 bases each). Germline V gene sequence: CDR1 LNHDA, CDR2 SQIVND (reference sequence). The CDR3 has 15 amino acids. The V end was cut by 5 bases, the J end by 3 bases, with 13 bases between. The CDR3 DNA is TGTGCCAGTAGTCGTCTTAGGGGAGACACCGGGGAGCTGTTTTTT. Its translation is CASSRLRGDTGELFF.

This clonotype was seen repeatedly, ten times or more. V gene TRBV6-2 or TRBV6-3 combines with J gene TRBJ1-5, with 7 bases matching TRBD1. The CDR3 is made up of 14 amino acids. Germline V gene data show CDR1 as MNHEY and CDR2 as SVGEGT. V lost 6 bases to trimming and J lost 2 bases; unmatched junction nucleotides: 4. The CDR3 reads CASRPTGGNQPQHF. The CDR3 bases are TGTGCCAGCAGACCTACAGGGGGCAATCAGCCCCAGCATTTT.

This clonotype was observed a handful of times. This chain links TRBV28 with TRBJ2-5, with 9 bases aligning to TRBD1. This CDR3 spans 15 amino acids. V lost 7 bases and J lost 2; bases outside the gene matches: 8. Germline CDR1 and CDR2: MDHEN and SYDVKM. DNA for the CDR3: TGTGCCAGCACCCCCGCAGGGACAGGGCAAGAGACCCAGTACTTC. This codes for CASTPAGTGQETQYF.

On this clonotype: A much larger clone differs from this one at a single base, so this may be a read error. The J gene is TRBJ2-1, the V gene TRBV5-4; TRBD2 matches 8 bases. Trimming took 0 bases from V and 9 from J; bases not matched to a gene: 11. The germline gives CDR1 SGHNT, CDR2 YYREEE (reference sequence). The CDR3 has 16 residues. CDR3 nucleotide sequence: TGTGCCAGCAGCTTGGTTGGGACTAGGGGGACGTTTGAGCAGTTCTTC. It codes for CASSLVGTRGTFEQFF.

This clonotype came up many times. This chain joins TRBV5-4 and TRBJ2-5; 8 bases map to TRBD1. Germline V gives CDR1 SGHNT, CDR2 YYREEE (reference sequence). V lost 0 bases, J lost 2 bases, and 3 bases stayed unmatched. This CDR3 comprises 15 residues. The CDR3 is CASSLARDRQETQYF. The CDR3 DNA is TGTGCCAGCAGCTTGGCCAGGGACAGGCAAGAGACCCAGTACTTC. The full variable domain, completed using reference TRBV5-4 and TRBJ2-5, is ETGVTQSPTHLIKTRGQQVTLRCSSQSGHNTVSWYQQALGQGPQFIFQYYREEENGRGNFPPRFSGLQFPNYSSELNVNALELDDSALYLCASSLARDRQETQYFGPGTRLLVL.

This clonotype was picked up many times. V is TRBV12-3 or TRBV12-4 and J is TRBJ2-2; 7 bases line up with TRBD2. V shed 3 bases and J 4 bases; nucleotides not matched to a gene: 5. This CDR3 is 15 amino acids long. The CDR3 bases are TGTGCCAGCAGTTTTTGGGGGGGTGGCACCGGGGAGCTGTTTTTT. Its translation: CASSFWGGGTGELFF.

For this clonotype: A single base separates this from a much larger clone, so it may be a read error. The chain is built from TRBV5-5 and TRBJ2-5; perhaps TRBD2 as D (5 bases). Per germline, CDR1 SGHKS and CDR2 YYEKEE (reference sequence). CDR3 length equals 12 residues. The CDR3 sequence is CANSPPGETQYF. The CDR3 coding sequence is TGTGCCAACAGCCCCCCGGGGGAGACCCAGTACTTC.

Comments on this clonotype: Germline is not matched at one junction end, which may reflect a read error. The chain is built from TRBV6-5 and TRBJ2-4, with TRBD1 identical over 7 bases. CDR1 MNHEY and CDR2 SVGAGI come from the germline V gene. CDR3 length: 16 residues. The CDR3 nucleotides are TGCGCCAGCAGCCAAAACCGGGACAGAGTCCCAAACATTCGGTACTTC. As protein: CASSQNRDRVPNIRYF.